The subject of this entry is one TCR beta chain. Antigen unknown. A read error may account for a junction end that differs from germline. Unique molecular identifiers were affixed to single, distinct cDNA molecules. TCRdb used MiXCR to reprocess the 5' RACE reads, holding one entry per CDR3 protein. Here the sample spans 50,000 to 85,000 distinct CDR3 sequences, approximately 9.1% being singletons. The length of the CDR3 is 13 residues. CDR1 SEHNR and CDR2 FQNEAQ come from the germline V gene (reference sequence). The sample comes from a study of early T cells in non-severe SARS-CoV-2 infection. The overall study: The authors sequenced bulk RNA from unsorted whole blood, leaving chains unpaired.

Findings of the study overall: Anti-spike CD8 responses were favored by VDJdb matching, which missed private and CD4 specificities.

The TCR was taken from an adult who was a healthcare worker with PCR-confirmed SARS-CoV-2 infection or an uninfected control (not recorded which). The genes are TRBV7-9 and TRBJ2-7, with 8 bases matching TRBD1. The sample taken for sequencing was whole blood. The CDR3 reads CVSSGQGAGEQYF. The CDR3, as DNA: TGTGTCAGCAGCGGGCAGGGGGCCGGCGAGCAGTACTTC.